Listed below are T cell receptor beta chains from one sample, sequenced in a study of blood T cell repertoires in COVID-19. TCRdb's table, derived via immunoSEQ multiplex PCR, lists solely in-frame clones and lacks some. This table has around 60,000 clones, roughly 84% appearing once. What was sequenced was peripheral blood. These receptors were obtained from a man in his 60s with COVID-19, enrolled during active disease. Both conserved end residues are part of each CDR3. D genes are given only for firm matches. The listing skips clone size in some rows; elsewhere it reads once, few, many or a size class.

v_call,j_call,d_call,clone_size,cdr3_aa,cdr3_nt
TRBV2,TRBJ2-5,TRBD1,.,CASTNQGQEETQYF,TGTGCCAGCACCAATCAGGGACAGGAGGAGACCCAGTACTTC
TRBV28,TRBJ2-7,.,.,CASSLEGPYEQYF,TGTGCCAGCAGTTTGGAGGGCCCCTACGAGCAGTACTTC
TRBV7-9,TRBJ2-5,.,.,CASSPAGETQYF,TGTGCCAGCAGCCCGGCGGGGGAGACCCAGTACTTC
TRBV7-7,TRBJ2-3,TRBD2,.,CASSLSSGGTDTQYF,TGTGCCAGCAGCTTGTCCAGCGGGGGCACAGATACGCAGTATTTT
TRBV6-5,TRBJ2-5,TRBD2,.,CASTPSGKETQYF,TGTGCCAGCACCCCTAGCGGGAAGGAGACCCAGTACTTC
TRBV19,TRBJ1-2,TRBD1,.,CASSMGDRVFGYTF,TGTGCCAGTAGTATGGGTGACAGGGTATTTGGCTACACCTTC
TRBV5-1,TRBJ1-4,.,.,CASSPRTGNEKLFF,TGCGCCAGCAGCCCCCGCACCGGTAATGAAAAACTGTTTTTT
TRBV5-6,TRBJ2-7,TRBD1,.,CASSLGTGPYEQYF,TGTGCCAGCAGCTTGGGGACAGGACCCTACGAGCAGTACTTC
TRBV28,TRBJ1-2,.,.,CASSLGGAGGYTF,TGTGCCAGCAGCCTGGGGGGGGCGGGTGGCTACACCTTC
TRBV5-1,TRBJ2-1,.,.,CASSAGIFDENEQFF,TGCGCCAGCAGCGCGGGGATATTTGACGAGAATGAGCAGTTCTTC
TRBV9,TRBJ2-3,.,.,CASSVDGGQSTDTQYF,TGTGCCAGCAGCGTAGACGGGGGGCAAAGCACAGATACGCAGTATTTT
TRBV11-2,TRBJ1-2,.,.,CASSLVPSEALHGYTF,TGTGCCAGCAGCTTAGTTCCCTCGGAGGCTTTACATGGCTACACCTTC
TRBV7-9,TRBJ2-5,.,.,CASSLGSLTAQETQYF,TGTGCCAGCAGCTTAGGCTCTCTAACAGCTCAAGAGACCCAGTACTTC
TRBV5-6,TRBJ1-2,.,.,CASSPGHERANYGYTF,TGTGCCAGCAGCCCGGGACACGAGCGAGCTAACTATGGCTACACCTTC
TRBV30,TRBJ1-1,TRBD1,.,CAWSGDRGQAFF,TGTGCCTGGAGTGGAGACAGGGGGCAAGCTTTCTTT
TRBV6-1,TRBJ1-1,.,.,CASSEQTGANTEAFF,TGTGCCAGCAGTGAACAAACTGGGGCGAACACTGAAGCTTTCTTT
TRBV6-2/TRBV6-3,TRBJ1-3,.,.,CASSAQGYSGNTIYF,TGTGCCAGCAGTGCTCAGGGGTACTCTGGAAACACCATATATTTT
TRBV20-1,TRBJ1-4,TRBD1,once,CSASKGQGAEKLFF,TGCAGTGCTAGTAAGGGACAGGGGGCTGAAAAACTGTTTTTT
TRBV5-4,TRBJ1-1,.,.,CASSSSSGTRVTEAFF,TGTGCCAGCAGCTCCTCCTCCGGGACAAGGGTCACTGAAGCTTTCTTT
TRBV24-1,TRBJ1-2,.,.,CATSGEGRNPNYGYTF,TGTGCCACCAGTGGGGAGGGACGGAACCCTAACTATGGCTACACCTTC
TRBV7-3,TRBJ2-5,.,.,CASSFNREGAQYF,TGTGCCAGCAGCTTCAACAGGGAAGGGGCCCAGTACTTC
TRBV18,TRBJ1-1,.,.,CASSPLQGNTEAFF,TGTGCCAGCTCACCACTCCAGGGGAACACTGAAGCTTTCTTT
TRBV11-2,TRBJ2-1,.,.,CASSLGVLGSEQFF,TGTGCCAGCAGCTTAGGGGTACTAGGTTCCGAGCAGTTCTTC
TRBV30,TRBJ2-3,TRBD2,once,CAWSVQSGVTDTQYF,TGTGCCTGGAGTGTCCAGAGCGGGGTGACAGATACGCAGTATTTT
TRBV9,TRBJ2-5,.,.,CASSVAAGHMETQYF,TGTGCCAGCAGCGTAGCGGCAGGGCATATGGAGACCCAGTACTTC
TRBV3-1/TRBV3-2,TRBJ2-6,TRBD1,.,CASSQNRGLPGANVLTF,TGTGCCAGCAGCCAAAACAGGGGGCTGCCTGGGGCCAACGTCCTGACTTTC
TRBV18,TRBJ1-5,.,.,CASSPSAGGGNQPQHF,TGTGCCAGCTCACCGTCGGCGGGCGGGGGCAATCAGCCCCAGCATTTT
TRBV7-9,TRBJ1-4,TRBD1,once,CASSPGDRGFAKLFF,TGTGCCAGCAGCCCAGGGGACAGGGGGTTCGCAAAACTGTTTTTT
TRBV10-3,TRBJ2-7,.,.,CAISEQELYYEQYF,TGTGCCATCAGTGAACAGGAACTTTACTACGAGCAGTACTTC
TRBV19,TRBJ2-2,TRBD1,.,CASSSAGTGGTGELFF,TGTGCCAGTAGTTCCGCCGGGACAGGGGGCACCGGGGAGCTGTTTTTT
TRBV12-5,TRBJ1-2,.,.,CASGLPYLYGYTF,TGTGCTAGTGGTTTGCCCTATTTATATGGCTACACCTTC
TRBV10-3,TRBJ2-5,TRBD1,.,CATQVPGQGSLQETQYF,TGTGCCACCCAAGTGCCGGGACAGGGGTCTTTACAAGAGACCCAGTACTTC
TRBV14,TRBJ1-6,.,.,CASTGFRSPLHF,TGTGCCAGCACAGGGTTTCGGTCACCCCTCCACTTT
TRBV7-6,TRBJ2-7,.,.,CASSKSGSFYEQYF,TGTGCCAGCAGCAAATCGGGGAGTTTCTACGAGCAGTACTTC
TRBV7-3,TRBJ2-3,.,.,CASSQPDSSTDTQYF,TGTGCCAGCAGTCAACCCGACAGTAGCACAGATACGCAGTATTTT
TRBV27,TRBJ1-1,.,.,CASSWEGGTEAFF,TGTGCCAGCAGTTGGGAAGGAGGGACTGAAGCTTTCTTT